This is a list of T cell receptor beta chains from one sample in a study of T cell responses to AZD1222 COVID-19 vaccine. The method was immunoSEQ multiplex PCR; TCRdb's version includes in-frame clones alone and lacks a portion of them. The repertoire holds more than 70,000 clones, with roughly 86% as singletons. Here the sequenced sample was peripheral blood, taken on day 0 of MenACWY control vaccination. The receptor set was obtained from an adult in good health. Both conserved end residues are trimmed from each CDR3.

V | CDR3
TRBV4-3 | ASSQTSGGYNEQF
TRBV6-5 | ASSFTGPNYGYT
TRBV7-2 | ASSSSGNTGELF
TRBV27 | ASSFRGANTEAF
TRBV5-5 | ASSLTTGENSPLH
TRBV4-3 | ASSPNARGVYPYEQY
TRBV7-3 | ASSFTGTHTGELF
TRBV18 | ASSPQSGGDEAF
TRBV7-3 | ASSLPRTGARGANVLT
TRBV21-1 | ASTSRRTSGNTIY
TRBV5-5 | ASSSRDVSQLGSYGYT
TRBV5-5 | ASSPDGWEDEKLF
TRBV19 | ASSPGWGAGNQPQH
TRBV11-2 | ASSSLGDRAYEQY
TRBV7-2 | ASSLRRGLRPDTQY
TRBV14 | ASSQERKGGYT
TRBV12-3/TRBV12-4 | ATKDLNTEAF
TRBV27 | ASSLPGTGTYEQY
TRBV7-9 | ASSLQGARGYT
TRBV28 | ASSSLGGGSTEAF
TRBV5-1 | ASSLIPGELF
TRBV9 | ASSPGVQGPATNEKLF
TRBV14 | ASMYVSGTDTQY
TRBV5-6 | ASSLQGVEGYT
TRBV2 | ASSEGPFRNQPQH
TRBV30 | AWDYSREKLF
TRBV4-2 | ASSQEGTGQNQPQH
TRBV5-6 | ASSLPQVYSYNEQF
TRBV28 | ASSLSMGVGEQY
TRBV19 | ASSIGPNTGELF
TRBV25-1 | ASTPKGRATIY
TRBV7-2 | ASSFFGSIPIEQF
TRBV5-6 | ASSWGLPGDQPQH
TRBV28 | ASSPLRYGDEQF
TRBV7-9 | ASSLAGGKVV
TRBV5-1 | ASSLDITAPNYGYT
TRBV5-8 | ASSLSPQPQH
TRBV4-3 | ASSQDPGAHTDTQY
TRBV4-3 | ASSQAASGGAGETQY
TRBV7-8 | ASRNPGVNTEAF
TRBV2 | ASSDVGTTTANYGYT
TRBV29-1 | SVAGTANSPLH
TRBV10-3 | AISGTGNTEAF
TRBV18 | ASSPPGDRYYNEQF
TRBV7-2 | ASSLDSANTEAF
TRBV6-5 | ASLGGARDTQY
TRBV18 | ASSPKANTEAF
TRBV12-5 | ASGLDGQGYT
TRBV4-1 | ASSQFLGSSYEQY
TRBV4-3 | ASSQDGRGVQSDEQF
TRBV6-5 | ASSSGPYGYT
TRBV19 | ASSIGLGSSNTEAF
TRBV15 | ATSFGTSGTGELF
TRBV6-6 | ASRSGYHEQY
TRBV5-1 | ASSPGRSGWETQY
TRBV11-3 | ASTLGETGELF
TRBV30 | AWNPGPNQPQH
TRBV7-9 | ASSHGVGIEAF
TRBV24-1 | ATEWGNQPQH